What follows is one TCR beta chain and its context. Its antigen is still unknown. This sample was included in a study of T cells expressing NK-cell markers. As for the study in general: CD3+CD56+NKG2C+, CD3+CD56+NKG2C- and CD3+CD56-NKG2C+ T cells, once sorted, supplied the TCR beta repertoires. Seven HCMV-seropositive donors and one seronegative donor made up the eight sequenced donors. Broader study findings: The study found these clonotypes also leading the CD3+CD56-NKG2C+ fraction in a few donors. NKG2C+ dominant clonotypes from over 5 donors made up about 1.0-7.5% of CD8+ T cells.

Germline V CDR1 and CDR2: LGHDT, YNNKEL (reference sequence). The CDR3 is 14 residues long. TCRdb re-called the 5' RACE reads and shows each CDR3 protein once, DNA omitted. This sample lists about 460,000 distinct CDR3 sequences; its ten largest clones have about 1.5%. The receptor's source is a woman aged 45-65 years in good health. Input material: blood T cells: a sorted CD56 or NKG2C T cell subset, CD4+ or CD8+ T cells, or bulk PBMC T cells (not recorded which). The chain joins TRBV3-1 to TRBJ2-1; the D call from TCRdb, TRBD2, cannot be confirmed without DNA. Here the CDR3 reads CASSPTSGSDEQFF.